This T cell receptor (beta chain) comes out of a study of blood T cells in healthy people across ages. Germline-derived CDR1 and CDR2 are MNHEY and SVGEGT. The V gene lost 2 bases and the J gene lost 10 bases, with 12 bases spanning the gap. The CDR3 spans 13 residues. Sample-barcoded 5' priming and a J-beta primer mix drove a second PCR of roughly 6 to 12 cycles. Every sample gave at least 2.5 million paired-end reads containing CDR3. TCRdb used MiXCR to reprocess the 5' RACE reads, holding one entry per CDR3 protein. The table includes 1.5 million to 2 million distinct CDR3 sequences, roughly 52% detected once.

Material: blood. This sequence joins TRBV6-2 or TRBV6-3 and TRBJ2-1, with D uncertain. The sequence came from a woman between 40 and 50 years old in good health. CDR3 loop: CASSYMWAIEQFF. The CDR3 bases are TGTGCCAGCAGTTACATGTGGGCGATCGAGCAGTTCTTC.